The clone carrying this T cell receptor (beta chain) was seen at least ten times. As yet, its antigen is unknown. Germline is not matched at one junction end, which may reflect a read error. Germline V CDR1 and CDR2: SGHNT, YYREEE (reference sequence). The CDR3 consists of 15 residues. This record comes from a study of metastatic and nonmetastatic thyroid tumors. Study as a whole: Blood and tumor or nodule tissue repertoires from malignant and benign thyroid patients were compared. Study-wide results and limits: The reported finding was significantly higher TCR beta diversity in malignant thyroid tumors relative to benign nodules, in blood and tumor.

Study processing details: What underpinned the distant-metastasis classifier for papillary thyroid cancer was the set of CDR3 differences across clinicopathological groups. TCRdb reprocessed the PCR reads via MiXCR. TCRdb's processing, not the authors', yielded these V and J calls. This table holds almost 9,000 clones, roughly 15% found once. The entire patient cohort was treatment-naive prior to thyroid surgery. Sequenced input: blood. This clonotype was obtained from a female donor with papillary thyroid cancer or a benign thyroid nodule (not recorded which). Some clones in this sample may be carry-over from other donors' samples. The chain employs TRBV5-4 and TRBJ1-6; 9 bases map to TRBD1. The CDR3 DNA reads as TGTGCCAGCAGCCCCCCTCAAAGGACAGGGGATACCTTGGTTTTT. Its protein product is CASSPPQRTGDTLVF.